Listed below are T cell receptor beta chains from one sample, sequenced in a study of CD8 T cells in Susac syndrome. Each CDR3 protein gets one entry after TCRdb re-called the immunoSEQ multiplex PCR reads with MiXCR. The sample includes about 53,000 distinct CDR3 sequences, over 90% of them seen just once. Sample: CD8+ T cells from PBMCs. These receptors came from a human donor with Susac syndrome. Each CDR3 is given without its conserved first and last residue.

TRBV7-9 | ASSLERVTLGTEAF
TRBV12-2 | ASRLVKGTNVLT
TRBV2 | ASRGYEQY
TRBV20-1 | SARDRTTTDTQY
TRBV27 | ASSFGGLAGVEQY
TRBV29-1 | SVEDPRGSYEQY
TRBV14 | ASSAMTGGNEQF
TRBV14 | AIPGQFTDTQY
TRBV11-2 | ASSGQVERLAGANVLT
TRBV11-2 | ASSLDSFGTSGGRRETQY
TRBV20-1 | SARDAGFGKLF